Listed below are T cell receptor beta chains from one sample, sequenced in a study of cytomegalovirus exposure and HLA in healthy donors. Repertoires were generated with immunoSEQ multiplex PCR, while TCRdb's copy carries only in-frame clones and drops some. The sample yields around 190,000 clones, about three quarters seen once. Source material: PBMCs. These receptors came from a woman under 40 in good health and CMV-seronegative. The CDR3 runs from the conserved cysteine through the conserved F or W. The D gene is left open where the match is weak. Clone size appears in some rows only: once, few, many, or a class for an expanded clone.

TRBJ2-1,-,TRBV6-1,-,CASSDLDYQWGEQFF,TGTGCCAGCAGTGATTTGGACTACCAGTGGGGTGAGCAGTTCTTC
TRBJ1-2,TRBD1,TRBV7-8,-,CASSLGQGTNYGYTF,TGTGCCAGCAGTTTGGGACAGGGTACTAACTATGGCTACACCTTC
TRBJ1-4,TRBD1,TRBV7-2,-,CASTNTGGGEKLFF,TGTGCCAGCACCAACACAGGGGGTGGTGAAAAACTGTTTTTT
TRBJ1-5,TRBD1,TRBV6-5,-,CASSYTGGNQPQHF,TGTGCCAGCAGTTACACAGGGGGGAATCAGCCCCAGCATTTT
TRBJ2-5,-,TRBV2,-,CASSVEASQETQYF,TGTGCCAGCAGTGTTGAGGCCAGCCAAGAGACCCAGTACTTC
TRBJ2-1,TRBD2,TRBV25-1,-,CASSDLAGGPNEQFF,TGTGCCAGCAGTGACCTAGCGGGAGGGCCAAATGAGCAGTTCTTC
TRBJ2-3,TRBD2,TRBV2,-,CASRPHAAGLTDTQYF,TGTGCCAGCAGGCCCCACGCAGCGGGGCTCACAGATACGCAGTATTTT
TRBJ1-5,TRBD1,TRBV18,-,CASSPTGGGNQPQHF,TGTGCCAGCTCACCGACAGGGGGGGGCAATCAGCCCCAGCATTTT
TRBJ1-2,TRBD1,TRBV18,-,CASSQGANYGYTF,TGTGCCAGCTCACAGGGGGCCAACTATGGCTACACCTTC
TRBJ2-5,TRBD2,TRBV11-1,once,CASSPGTSVYF,TGTGCCAGCAGCCCGGGGACTAGCGTCTACTTC
TRBJ1-4,TRBD1,TRBV29-1,-,CSVRTGTGVRNEKLFF,TGCAGCGTCCGAACCGGGACAGGGGTCCGTAATGAAAAACTGTTTTTT
TRBJ2-1,TRBD2,TRBV9,-,CASSVLAGSYNEQFF,TGTGCCAGCAGCGTACTAGCGGGGAGCTACAATGAGCAGTTCTTC
TRBJ2-6,-,TRBV2,-,CASGEGSGANVLTF,TGTGCCAGCGGAGAGGGTTCTGGGGCCAACGTCCTGACTTTC
TRBJ1-2,TRBD1,TRBV6-5,-,CASSSWTGGSYGYTF,TGTGCCAGCAGTTCCTGGACAGGGGGCTCGTATGGCTACACCTTC
TRBJ1-3,TRBD1,TRBV10-3,once,CAIRTGVSSGNTIYF,TGTGCCATCCGGACAGGGGTCAGCTCTGGAAACACCATATATTTT
TRBJ2-3,TRBD2,TRBV4-2,-,CASSTSGSNTQYF,TGTGCCAGCAGTACTAGCGGGAGTAATACGCAGTATTTT
TRBJ2-7,-,TRBV19,-,CASSDKAGSPYEQYF,TGTGCCAGTAGCGATAAGGCGGGTAGTCCCTACGAGCAGTACTTC
TRBJ2-7,TRBD1,TRBV28,-,CASSGAGQGLSYEQYF,TGTGCCAGCAGTGGAGCGGGACAGGGTTTATCCTACGAGCAGTACTTC
TRBJ2-7,TRBD1,TRBV19,-,CASSRTGTGLYEQYF,TGTGCCAGTAGCCGCACCGGGACAGGGCTCTACGAGCAGTACTTC
TRBJ1-3,-,TRBV30,once,CAWSYGRGGNTIYF,TGTGCCTGGAGTTACGGCAGGGGTGGAAACACCATATATTTT
TRBJ1-1,-,TRBV5-8,-,CASSLDTLNTEAFF,TGTGCCAGCAGCTTGGACACCTTGAACACTGAAGCTTTCTTT
TRBJ1-5,TRBD1,TRBV28,-,CASRGPGQTNQPQHF,TGTGCCAGCAGGGGGCCGGGACAGACGAATCAGCCCCAGCATTTT
TRBJ1-2,TRBD1,TRBV2,-,CASSPQGAANYGYTF,TGTGCCAGCAGTCCTCAGGGGGCCGCTAACTATGGCTACACCTTC
TRBJ1-3,-,TRBV29-1,-,CSAAISTDRAHSGNTIYF,TGCAGCGCCGCGATATCCACCGATAGAGCCCACTCTGGAAACACCATATATTTT
TRBJ2-1,TRBD2,TRBV7-8,-,CASSLYQREADEQFF,TGTGCCAGCAGCTTATATCAGCGGGAGGCGGATGAGCAGTTCTTC
TRBJ1-4,TRBD1,TRBV30,-,CAWSRDRAGGKLFF,TGTGCCTGGAGTCGGGACAGGGCGGGGGGAAAACTGTTTTTT
TRBJ1-1,-,TRBV6-5,-,CARGGQNTEAFF,TGTGCCAGAGGGGGACAGAACACTGAAGCTTTCTTT
TRBJ1-5,-,TRBV5-1,-,CASSLAGWGGGQPQHF,TGCGCCAGCAGCTTGGCCGGGTGGGGAGGTGGACAGCCCCAGCATTTT
TRBJ1-1,-,TRBV19,-,CASSGDKNTEAFF,TGTGCCAGTAGTGGCGACAAGAACACTGAAGCTTTCTTT
TRBJ2-5,-,TRBV5-1,-,CASSFYVAAETQYF,TGCGCCAGCAGCTTCTATGTAGCGGCAGAGACCCAGTACTTC
TRBJ2-7,TRBD1,TRBV6-5,-,CASSYTGGFRYEQYF,TGTGCCAGCAGTTACACAGGGGGCTTTCGCTACGAGCAGTACTTC
TRBJ2-7,TRBD2,TRBV18,-,CASSPGSGVSYEQYF,TGTGCCAGCTCACCAGGTAGCGGGGTCTCCTACGAGCAGTACTTC